Listed here are 21 T cell receptor beta chains from one sample, sequenced in a study of T cell repertoires in cytomegalovirus infection. TCRdb reanalysed the reads using MiXCR and keeps one entry per CDR3 protein. The repertoire holds around 740,000 distinct CDR3 sequences, with 35% as singletons. The sequenced sample was PBMCs. The receptors come from a human donor in good health (CMV status not recorded). Some clones in this sample may be carry-over from other donors' samples.

V is TRBV14 and J is TRBJ1-6; D is possibly TRBD1 (6 bases). The germline V gene has CDR1 SGHDN and CDR2 FVKESK. The CDR3 totals 15 residues. The V end lost 5 bases, the J end lost 10 bases, and 18 bases lay between the germline ends. The CDR3 coding sequence is TGTGCCAGCAGCGCGCATGACCGGGACAAGTCACCCCTCCACTTT. Translating gives CASSAHDRDKSPLHF.

The chain uses TRBV20-1 and TRBJ1-5; D is unclear. Germline loops: CDR1 DFQATT, CDR2 SNEGSKA (reference sequence). The germline V and J ends were trimmed by 3 bases and 2 bases, with 14 bases remaining between them. The CDR3 runs to 15 residues. CDR3 sequence reads: CSASSGSRGNQPQHF. CDR3 coding DNA: TGCAGTGCTAGTTCGGGATCACGCGGCAATCAGCCCCAGCATTTT.

This rearrangement joins TRBV2 to TRBJ1-2; TRBD1 is a possible D gene (5 bases). CDR1 is SNHLY, CDR2 FYNNEI, per germline. This CDR3 has 15 residues. V was clipped by 5 bases and J by 1 base, with 14 bases between them. The CDR3: CASSWDAADNYGYTF. The CDR3 DNA follows: TGTGCCAGCAGTTGGGACGCGGCTGATAACTATGGCTACACCTTC. Full variable domain (remainder filled in from reference TRBV2 and TRBJ1-2): EPEVTQTPSHQVTQMGQEVILRCVPISNHLYFYWYRQILGQKVEFLVSFYNNEISEKSEIFDDQFSVERPDGSNFTLKIRSTKLEDSAMYFCASSWDAADNYGYTFGSGTRLTVV.

This clonotype was seen a handful of times. This chain uses TRBV28 with TRBJ2-7; D is perhaps TRBD1 (5 bases). The V end was cut by 4 bases, the J end by 0 bases, with 16 bases between. The germline V gene encodes CDR1 MDHEN and CDR2 SYDVKM. The CDR3 has 16 residues. This CDR3 reads CASSSPVGRASYEQYF. CDR3 bases: TGTGCCAGCAGTTCCCCCGTAGGCAGGGCCTCCTACGAGCAGTACTTC.

The chain carries TRBV4-2 and TRBJ1-3, with D unclear. In germline, CDR1 is LGHNA, CDR2 YNFKEQ. This CDR3 spans 16 amino acids. The V and J ends lost 0 bases and 0 bases respectively, with 9 bases between them. The CDR3 loop is CASSQEAASSGNTIYF. In DNA, the CDR3 is TGTGCCAGCAGCCAAGAGGCAGCGAGCTCTGGAAACACCATATATTTT.

Of note for this clonotype: In this CDR3 the conserved last residue, phenylalanine or tryptophan, is missing, so a read error is likely. The gene calls are TRBV4-3 and TRBJ2-7, with 7 bases that match TRBD1. Trimming took 5 bases from V and 1 from J; bases not matched to a gene: 11. This CDR3 contains 16 residues. Per the germline V gene, CDR1 is LGHNA and CDR2 is YSLEER. The CDR3 loop reads CASSFNARDRSYEQYL. The CDR3 nucleotides read TGCGCCAGCAGCTTCAACGCCAGGGACAGATCCTACGAGCAGTACTTA.

The CDR3: CASASGSWNTQYF. CDR3 DNA: TGTGCCAGCGCTAGCGGGAGTTGGAATACGCAGTATTTT. The chain carries TRBV2 and TRBJ2-3; 10 nucleotides line up with TRBD2. V gave up 8 bases and J gave up 7 bases; unmatched junction bases: 6. The CDR3 covers 13 residues. Looked up from germline, CDR1 is SNHLY and CDR2 is FYNNEI.

This clonotype was observed a few times. This CDR3 reads CASSEVGDSPLHF. CDR3 DNA sequence: TGTGCCAGCTCCGAGGTTGGGGATTCACCCCTCCACTTT. J is TRBJ1-6 and V is TRBV28; no reliable D call. The V end was cut by 8 bases, the J end by 8 bases, with 13 bases between. Germline lookup yields CDR1 MDHEN and CDR2 SYDVKM. The CDR3 runs 13 residues.

A few counts support this clonotype. The CDR3 nucleotides are TGTGCCAGTAGTCCCCTCTCAGTCGGCTATGGCTACACCTTC. Translation: CASSPLSVGYGYTF. The genes are TRBV19 and TRBJ1-2; D ambiguous. The germline V and J ends were trimmed by 5 bases and 4 bases, with 14 bases remaining between them. CDR1 LNHDA and CDR2 SQIVND come from the germline V gene (reference sequence). CDR3 size: 14 residues. Combining the CDR3 with reference TRBV19 and TRBJ1-2 gives the whole variable domain DGGITQSPKYLFRKEGQNVTLSCEQNLNHDAMYWYRQDPGQGLRLIYYSQIVNDFQKGDIAEGYSVSREKKESFPLTVTSAQKNPTAFYLCASSPLSVGYGYTFGSGTRLTVV.

The CDR3 DNA is TGTGCCAGCACCTCTCACGCTGGGGCCAACGTCCTGACTTTC. Protein sequence: CASTSHAGANVLTF. The chain links TRBV27 to TRBJ2-6; no reliable D call. V lost 7 bases and J 2 bases, leaving 9 bases between the germline ends. CDR1 is MNHEY, CDR2 SMNVEV, per germline (reference sequence). CDR3 length equals 14 residues.

The rearrangement links TRBV15 to TRBJ2-3; 9 bases map to TRBD2. The CDR3 totals 16 residues. The V gene end was trimmed by 10 bases and the J gene end by 2 bases; junction bases not matched to a gene: 13. Germline-derived CDR1 and CDR2 are LNHNV and YYDKDF (reference sequence). CDR3 loop: CAIRRGSGGPTDTQYF. DNA for the CDR3: TGTGCCATCCGGAGAGGCAGCGGGGGGCCCACAGATACGCAGTATTTT.

The chain links TRBV5-1 to TRBJ1-4; D gene unclear. Per the germline V gene, CDR1 is SGHRS and CDR2 is YFSETQ. The germline V and J ends were trimmed by 4 bases and 8 bases, with 18 bases remaining between them. The CDR3 has 15 residues. As DNA, the CDR3 is TGCGCCAGCAGCCCGCATGATGCCCCCGGCGAAAAACTGTTTTTT. It codes for CASSPHDAPGEKLFF.

This clonotype was recorded a few times. The chain has TRBV6-1 and TRBJ1-1, with D possibly being TRBD1 (6 bases). Per germline, CDR1 MNHNS and CDR2 SASEGT. Trimming stripped 6 bases from V and 7 bases from J, with 21 bases between. The CDR3 sequence is 15 residues long. CDR3 sequence reads: CASRETGPGKVEAFF. CDR3 coding DNA: TGTGCCAGCAGAGAAACAGGGCCTGGAAAGGTTGAAGCTTTCTTT.

This sequence joins TRBV28 and TRBJ1-2; no firm D call. V was trimmed by 2 bases and J by 3 bases, leaving 13 bases between them. This CDR3 is built from 15 residues. CDR1 and CDR2 from the germline V gene are MDHEN and SYDVKM. CDR3 protein: CASSLHAGVDYGYTF. In DNA form, the CDR3 reads TGTGCCAGCAGTTTACACGCAGGTGTGGACTATGGCTACACCTTC.

This clonotype was seen repeatedly, ten times or more. The chain carries TRBV10-3 and TRBJ2-3, with 7 bases aligning to TRBD2. The V gene's germline CDR1 is ENHRY and CDR2 SYGVKD. J was trimmed by 4 bases and V by 3 bases; bases with no gene match: 4. CDR3 length: 14 amino acids. The CDR3 DNA sequence: TGTGCCATCAGTGACGGGGGAGGGGCAGATACGCAGTATTTT. Translating gives CAISDGGGADTQYF.

The chain recombines TRBV20-1 with TRBJ1-1; D unclear. This CDR3 region has 11 residues. Germline-derived CDR1 and CDR2 are DFQATT and SNEGSKA (reference sequence). V lost 5 bases to trimming and J lost 8 bases, with 12 bases between them. Written as DNA, the CDR3 is TGCAGTGCTGTCCCGGCCGTAGAAGCTTTCTTT. It yields the protein CSAVPAVEAFF.

A word on this clonotype: This clone may be a read error of a much larger clone one base away. This chain joins TRBV7-8 and TRBJ2-5; 14 bases match TRBD2. The germline V gene has CDR1 SGHVS and CDR2 FQNEAQ. The CDR3 is 17 residues long. The CDR3 DNA follows: TGTGCCAGCAGCCCAAGACTAGCGGGGGGGGTTTTTGAGACCCAGAACTTC. Protein sequence: CASSPRLAGGVFETQNF.

The rearrangement uses TRBV5-1 and TRBJ2-2, with 7 bases lining up with TRBD1. Germline V gives CDR1 SGHRS, CDR2 YFSETQ. The CDR3 sequence is 16 residues long. Trimming removed 4 bases from V and 4 bases from J; junction bases left unmatched: 10. CDR3 coding DNA: TGCGCCAGCAGCGCCCAGGGGGTTCTTATCACCGGGGAGCTGTTTTTT. It is translated as CASSAQGVLITGELFF.

The chain is built from TRBV19 and TRBJ2-1; perhaps TRBD2 as D (5 bases). Trimming pared 6 bases from V and 7 bases from J, leaving 22 bases between. Germline V gene lookup returns CDR1 LNHDA and CDR2 SQIVND (reference sequence). The CDR3 runs to 16 residues. This CDR3 reads CASSPSTREARNEQFF. The CDR3 DNA reads as TGTGCCAGTAGCCCGTCCACTCGGGAAGCTAGGAATGAGCAGTTCTTC.

The chain links TRBV5-5 to TRBJ2-2; 8 nucleotides match TRBD2. This CDR3 has 14 residues. The junction had 5 bases not matched to a gene; V was cut back by 4 bases and J by 6 bases. Germline-derived CDR1 and CDR2 are SGHKS and YYEKEE (reference sequence). In nucleotides, the CDR3 is TGTGCCAGCAGCCCGGGACTAGTCCCCGGGGAGCTGTTTTTT. Translating gives CASSPGLVPGELFF.

The chain links TRBV7-2 to TRBJ2-3; 8 nucleotides align to TRBD2. The junction had 5 bases not matched to a gene; V was cut back by 3 bases and J by 6 bases. Germline V gene lookup returns CDR1 SGHTA and CDR2 FQGNSA. This CDR3 region has 14 residues. CDR3 loop: CASSFAQRGDTQYF. The CDR3 region has the DNA TGTGCCAGCAGCTTTGCCCAGCGGGGGGATACGCAGTATTTT.